Listed below are T cell receptor beta chains from one sample, sequenced in a study of cytotoxic CD8 clonotypes in ibrutinib-treated CLL. Repertoires were generated with immunoSEQ multiplex PCR, while TCRdb's copy carries only in-frame clones and drops some. This table has some 46,000 clones, roughly two thirds appearing once. This specimen consisted of PBMCs, obtained after 12 months of ibrutinib treatment. Every receptor here comes from a human donor with chronic lymphocytic leukemia. Each CDR3 is given with its conserved first and last residue. The D gene is left open where the match is weak. Where a row states a size, it is once, few, many or the class of an expanded clone; other rows omit it.

D: TRBD1; V: TRBV5-1; size: .; J: TRBJ1-1; DNA: TGCGCCAGCAGCTTGCGGGCAGGGGGCTCGGGAACTGAAGCTTTCTTT; CDR3: CASSLRAGGSGTEAFF
D: TRBD1; V: TRBV10-3; size: once; J: TRBJ2-7; DNA: TGTGCCATCAGCGCCGGGACAGGGGCGTACGAGCAGTACTTC; CDR3: CAISAGTGAYEQYF
D: .; V: TRBV27; size: .; J: TRBJ1-1; DNA: TGTGCCAGCAGTTCACCGGGCCCTTTGAACACTGAAGCTTTCTTT; CDR3: CASSSPGPLNTEAFF
D: .; V: TRBV19; size: .; J: TRBJ1-1; DNA: TGTGCCAGTACCGCCCCCGGGCAGTCGGGCACTGAAGCTTTCTTT; CDR3: CASTAPGQSGTEAFF
D: .; V: TRBV19; size: .; J: TRBJ1-2; DNA: TGTGCCAGTAGTATGCAGGTTAACTATGGCTACACCTTC; CDR3: CASSMQVNYGYTF
D: TRBD2; V: TRBV5-1; size: .; J: TRBJ2-1; DNA: TGCGCCAGCTGCCTCATACTAGCGGGGGGCCGGTATGAGCAGTTCTTC; CDR3: CASCLILAGGRYEQFF
D: TRBD1; V: TRBV6-6; size: .; J: TRBJ2-1; DNA: TGTGCCAGCAGCAAACAGGGGGCCTACAATGAGCAGTTCTTC; CDR3: CASSKQGAYNEQFF
D: TRBD1; V: TRBV19; size: .; J: TRBJ2-6; DNA: TGTGCCAGTAGTAACAGGGGCTCTGGGGCCAACGTCCTGACTTTC; CDR3: CASSNRGSGANVLTF
D: .; V: TRBV7-9; size: few; J: TRBJ2-7; DNA: TGTGCCAGCAGCTTAGTGGGGGGTTCCCCCTACGAGCAGTACTTC; CDR3: CASSLVGGSPYEQYF
D: .; V: TRBV5-1; size: few; J: TRBJ1-1; DNA: TGCGCCAGCAGCGGAAGACCCCGTGGGGAGCTGAACACTGAAGCTTTCTTT; CDR3: CASSGRPRGELNTEAFF
D: .; V: TRBV18; size: .; J: TRBJ1-3; DNA: TGTGCCAGCTCACCAAGGGCAGGCCCCCACTCTGGAAACACCATATATTTT; CDR3: CASSPRAGPHSGNTIYF
D: .; V: TRBV7-9; size: .; J: TRBJ2-7; DNA: TGTGCCAGCAGCTTCGGCTCCTACGAGCAGTACTTC; CDR3: CASSFGSYEQYF
D: TRBD1; V: TRBV5-1; size: .; J: TRBJ2-5; DNA: TGCGCCAGCAGCTCTTCAATGACAGGGCTCCAAGAGACCCAGTACTTC; CDR3: CASSSSMTGLQETQYF
D: TRBD2; V: TRBV7-9; size: .; J: TRBJ2-7; DNA: TGTGCCAGCAGTTACGGGACTAGCGGGGAGGACGAGCAGTACTTC; CDR3: CASSYGTSGEDEQYF
D: .; V: TRBV10-3; size: .; J: TRBJ1-4; DNA: TGTGCCATCAGTGAGTCGATGGGAACTAATGAAAAACTGTTTTTT; CDR3: CAISESMGTNEKLFF
D: .; V: TRBV7-8; size: .; J: TRBJ1-2; DNA: TGTGCCAGCAGCTCCGCCGGGGTGGGACTGAGTCTCTACACCTTC; CDR3: CASSSAGVGLSLYTF
D: TRBD2; V: TRBV27; size: .; J: TRBJ2-1; DNA: TGTGCCAGCAGTCTAGGACTAGCGGGGGCCACCTACTACAATGAGCAGTTCTTC; CDR3: CASSLGLAGATYYNEQFF
D: .; V: TRBV9; size: .; J: TRBJ2-6; DNA: TGTGCCAGCAGCCTAAGGGAAGGGGGGCTCAGTGGGGCCAACGTCCTGACTTTC; CDR3: CASSLREGGLSGANVLTF
D: TRBD1; V: TRBV19; size: .; J: TRBJ2-4; DNA: TGTGCCAGTAGTATACGACAGGGGGTGAGGAACATTCAGTACTTC; CDR3: CASSIRQGVRNIQYF
D: TRBD2; V: TRBV5-1; size: .; J: TRBJ2-1; DNA: TGCGCCAGCAGCTTGGTTAGCGGGGACCCCTTCAGGCATGAGCAGTTCTTC; CDR3: CASSLVSGDPFRHEQFF
D: .; V: TRBV11-2; size: few; J: TRBJ1-5; DNA: TGTGCCAGCAGCTTAGGACAGCATAGCAATCAGCCCCAGCATTTT; CDR3: CASSLGQHSNQPQHF
D: .; V: TRBV5-6; size: few; J: TRBJ1-1; DNA: TGTGCCAGCAGCTTGAACCGGGACACCGGTGTCTTT; CDR3: CASSLNRDTGVF
D: .; V: TRBV7-3; size: .; J: TRBJ1-1; DNA: TGTGCCAGCAGCTTAATGGGGGAGGGCACTGAAGCTTTCTTT; CDR3: CASSLMGEGTEAFF
D: .; V: TRBV2; size: once; J: TRBJ1-5; DNA: TGTGCCAGCAGTGAATGGGGGGTAAGTCAGCCCCAGCATTTT; CDR3: CASSEWGVSQPQHF
D: .; V: TRBV11-3; size: .; J: TRBJ1-1; DNA: TGTGCCAGCAGCTACGAACAGAACACTGAAGCTTTCTTT; CDR3: CASSYEQNTEAFF
D: TRBD2; V: TRBV6-5; size: .; J: TRBJ2-3; DNA: TGTGCCAGCAGTGCGGGACTACGCACAGATACGCAGTATTTT; CDR3: CASSAGLRTDTQYF
D: .; V: TRBV10-1; size: .; J: TRBJ1-1; DNA: TGCGCCAGCAGTGGTGGTTTTTCAACTGAAGCTTTCTTT; CDR3: CASSGGFSTEAFF
D: .; V: TRBV6-1; size: .; J: TRBJ1-2; DNA: TGTGCCAGCAGTGAAGTGGGGACAAAGGCTAACTATGGCTACACCTTC; CDR3: CASSEVGTKANYGYTF
D: .; V: TRBV6-5; size: .; J: TRBJ2-1; DNA: TGTGCCAGCAACAAACAGGGACCTCTCAATGAGCAGTTCTTC; CDR3: CASNKQGPLNEQFF
D: TRBD1; V: TRBV6-6; size: .; J: TRBJ2-1; DNA: TGTGCCAGCAGTTACGTCGCAGGGGGCTACAATGAGCAGTTCTTC; CDR3: CASSYVAGGYNEQFF
D: .; V: TRBV5-1; size: few; J: TRBJ2-2; DNA: TGCGCCAGCAGCTTGGTTAGGGTGAAGACCGGGGAGCTGTTTTTT; CDR3: CASSLVRVKTGELFF
D: .; V: TRBV2; size: .; J: TRBJ1-5; DNA: TGTGCCAGCAGCTGGGGTGAAGGCAATCAGCCCCAGCATTTT; CDR3: CASSWGEGNQPQHF
D: .; V: TRBV7-9; size: .; J: TRBJ1-2; DNA: TGTGCCAGCAGCTTAGTATCGGGTTTTGGGAGGTCGGTTACCTTC; CDR3: CASSLVSGFGRSVTF
D: .; V: TRBV7-3; size: .; J: TRBJ1-1; DNA: TGTGCCAGCAGCTTGGGAGGGACGGGGAACACTGAAGCTTTCTTT; CDR3: CASSLGGTGNTEAFF
D: TRBD1; V: TRBV10-3; size: medium-sized; J: TRBJ2-5; DNA: TGTGCCATCAGTGACTTCCTAGGGGCACAGGGGACCTACCAAGAGACCCAGTACTTC; CDR3: CAISDFLGAQGTYQETQYF
D: .; V: TRBV6-1; size: .; J: TRBJ1-4; DNA: TGTGCCAGCAGTTTCTCCTTGGGAAAACTGTTTTTT; CDR3: CASSFSLGKLFF
D: TRBD1; V: TRBV10-3; size: .; J: TRBJ1-6; DNA: TGTGCCATCAGTGACCTGGAGACAGGGGAAAATTCACCCCTCCACTTT; CDR3: CAISDLETGENSPLHF
D: .; V: TRBV7-2; size: .; J: TRBJ2-2; DNA: TGTGCCAGCAGCTTACTTCAGCGGACCACCGGGGAGCTGTTTTTT; CDR3: CASSLLQRTTGELFF
D: .; V: TRBV7-3; size: few; J: TRBJ2-5; DNA: TGTGCCAGCAGCCAAACCCTGGGGGGAAGTGAGACCCAGTACTTC; CDR3: CASSQTLGGSETQYF
D: .; V: TRBV7-9; size: .; J: TRBJ1-4; DNA: TGTGCCAGCAGCTTAGCGGACCGCGGTTCGAGGCTGTTTTTT; CDR3: CASSLADRGSRLFF
D: .; V: TRBV27; size: once; J: TRBJ1-4; DNA: TGTGCCAGCAGTTTATCGATTGGTCGGGCCTCAACTAATGAAAAACTGTTTTTT; CDR3: CASSLSIGRASTNEKLFF
D: TRBD1; V: TRBV9; size: .; J: TRBJ1-2; DNA: TGTGCCAGCAGCGGACAGGGTTTCATATCCCACAACCCTAACTATGGCTACACCTTC; CDR3: CASSGQGFISHNPNYGYTF
D: .; V: TRBV5-1; size: .; J: TRBJ2-7; DNA: TGCGCCAGCAGTTCTGGACTTATTAGCTCCTACGAGCAGTACTTC; CDR3: CASSSGLISSYEQYF
D: TRBD1; V: TRBV5-4; size: .; J: TRBJ1-3; DNA: TGTGCCAGCAGGTTGACAGGGGGAGGAAACACCATATATTTT; CDR3: CASRLTGGGNTIYF
D: .; V: TRBV27; size: .; J: TRBJ1-1; DNA: TGTGCCAGCAGTTCTACGACTACACTTATCGGGGCTTTCTTT; CDR3: CASSSTTTLIGAFF
D: .; V: TRBV6-1; size: .; J: TRBJ1-1; DNA: TGTGCCAGCAGTGACGTAGGACGTGGAGCTTTCTTT; CDR3: CASSDVGRGAFF
D: .; V: TRBV5-6; size: .; J: TRBJ2-7; DNA: TGTGCCAGCAGCTTGGCCCGCCCTTCCTACGAGCAGTACTTC; CDR3: CASSLARPSYEQYF
D: .; V: TRBV10-2; size: .; J: TRBJ1-1; DNA: TGCGCCAGCAGTGAGTGGGAAGGGGTGAACACTGAAGCTTTCTTT; CDR3: CASSEWEGVNTEAFF
D: .; V: TRBV29-1; size: once; J: TRBJ1-1; DNA: TGCAGCGTTGAAGGAGTTCAGAACACTGAAGCTTTCTTT; CDR3: CSVEGVQNTEAFF
D: TRBD1; V: TRBV7-3; size: once; J: TRBJ2-7; DNA: TGTGCCAGCAGCCCGGGTCGGACAGGGGGCCGCGAGCAGTACTTC; CDR3: CASSPGRTGGREQYF